This T cell receptor beta chain emerged from a study of technical replicates of blood from several donors. The table came from immunoSEQ multiplex PCR; TCRdb's copy has only in-frame clones and leaves some out. The data contain about 73,000 clones, roughly 90% of them singletons. This CDR3 spans 16 amino acids. CDR1 and CDR2 (germline): KGHSH, LQKENI. The V segment lost 6 bases and the J segment 4 bases; nucleotides outside the gene matches: 9. The receptor was isolated from a human donor in good health. Some clones in this sample may be carry-over from other donors' samples. Specimen: PBMCs. The chain couples TRBV18 to TRBJ2-1, with TRBD1 matching over 10 bases. CDR3 in amino acids: CASSPPGGQGYNEQFF. The CDR3 DNA follows: TGTGCCAGCTCGCCCCCGGGGGGACAGGGGTACAATGAGCAGTTCTTC.